The rows below give T cell receptor beta chains drawn from one sample of a study of blood T cells in healthy people across ages. TCRdb fed the 5' RACE reads into MiXCR, producing one record per CDR3 protein. The data show fewer than 800,000 distinct CDR3 sequences, 21% seen once. The sample consisted of blood. All receptors come from a man aged 65 to 79 in good health. Each CDR3 is given with its conserved first and last residue. D genes are given only for firm matches. Only some rows state a clone size, as once, few, many or a class for expanded clones.

v_gene	abundance	j_gene	d_gene	CDR3nt	CDR3aa
TRBV20-1	-	TRBJ2-1	-	TGCAGTGCTAGATCTGACTTGGGCAATGAGCAGTTCTTC	CSARSDLGNEQFF
TRBV24-1	-	TRBJ1-4	-	TGTGCCACCAGTGATCGCACTGCAACCAATGAAAAACTGTTTTTT	CATSDRTATNEKLFF
TRBV5-1	-	TRBJ2-2	-	TGCGCCAGCAGCTGGGACGCTATCGCCGGGGAGCTGTTTTTT	CASSWDAIAGELFF
TRBV2	-	TRBJ2-1	TRBD1	TGTGCCAGCCGGGACAGACACAATGAGCAGTTCTTC	CASRDRHNEQFF
TRBV5-1	-	TRBJ2-3	TRBD1	TGCGCCAGCAGCTCGGGACAGGGCTTCACAGATACGCAGTATTTT	CASSSGQGFTDTQYF
TRBV6-1	-	TRBJ2-1	-	TGTGCCAGCAGTGAATCCATGGGGGGAGGGCAGTTCTTC	CASSESMGGGQFF
TRBV6-2/TRBV6-3	few	TRBJ1-2	-	TGTGCCAGCAGTTACTCAGGGGATTTTGGCGGCTACACCTTC	CASSYSGDFGGYTF
TRBV5-1	-	TRBJ2-5	TRBD2	TGCGCCAGCAGCTTGGGAACTAGCGGGGCCAAAGAGACCCAGTACTTC	CASSLGTSGAKETQYF
TRBV7-6	-	TRBJ2-3	TRBD2	TGTGCCAGCAGCGCAAGCGGGAGCGGGGCTACGCAGTATTTT	CASSASGSGATQYF
TRBV5-6	-	TRBJ1-2	TRBD1	TGTGCCAGCAGCCCGTTAGACAGGGAGTACAACTATGGCTACACCTTC	CASSPLDREYNYGYTF
TRBV5-1	-	TRBJ2-1	TRBD1	TGCGCCAGCAGCTTGGGGCCGACAGGGAACGAGCCGTACTTC	CASSLGPTGNEPYF
TRBV5-1	-	TRBJ1-1	-	TGCGCCAGCAGCTTCTCCCAGGGATCGACTGAAGCTTTCTTT	CASSFSQGSTEAFF
TRBV12-3/TRBV12-4	many	TRBJ2-1	TRBD2	TGTGCCAGCAGTCCATCGAGCGGGAGGCCCTCCTACAATGAGCAGTTCTTC	CASSPSSGRPSYNEQFF
TRBV5-1	-	TRBJ1-1	TRBD1	TGCGCCAGCAGCTTGACGGACAGGGCCCACACTGAAGCTTTCTTT	CASSLTDRAHTEAFF
TRBV20-1	-	TRBJ2-7	TRBD2	TGCAGTGCTACTAAGACTAGCAACTACGAGCAGTACTTC	CSATKTSNYEQYF
TRBV3-1	few	TRBJ2-7	-	TGTGCCAGCAGCCAGGAACGATTAGCGCCGTACGAGCAGTACTTC	CASSQERLAPYEQYF
TRBV19	few	TRBJ2-3	-	TGTGCCAGTAGTATACGCCCCCCTCTACAGGGAAAGGGGACGGATACGCAGTATTTT	CASSIRPPLQGKGTDTQYF
TRBV6-6	-	TRBJ2-5	-	TGTGCCAGCAGTTACCCCGGATTGGTGGAGACCCAGTACTTC	CASSYPGLVETQYF
TRBV9	-	TRBJ1-2	-	TGTGCCAGCAGCGTATTTGAGAAGGGTTATGGCTACACCTTC	CASSVFEKGYGYTF
TRBV11-2	-	TRBJ1-1	-	TGTGCCAGCAGCTTAGAGTTGGCAGCCAGACCGAACACTGAAGCTTTCTTT	CASSLELAARPNTEAFF
TRBV7-8	-	TRBJ1-3	TRBD1	TGTGCCAGCAGCCTGGCCGGGACAGGAACTGGAAACACCATACATTTT	CASSLAGTGTGNTIHF
TRBV10-3	-	TRBJ2-3	-	TGTGCCATCAGAAAAAACGGCGGGAGCACAGATACGCAGTATTTT	CAIRKNGGSTDTQYF
TRBV10-3	-	TRBJ1-1	-	TGTGCCATCAGTGAGGGTGGGTACACTGAAGCTTTCTTT	CAISEGGYTEAFF
TRBV11-2	-	TRBJ2-2	-	TGTGCCAGCAGCGAACGACTAGCCGGGGAGCTGTTTTTT	CASSERLAGELFF
TRBV7-2	-	TRBJ2-5	TRBD2	TGTGCCAGCAGCTTGCCGGGACTAGGGCGAGAGACCCAGTACTTC	CASSLPGLGRETQYF
TRBV20-1	few	TRBJ1-6	-	TGCAGTGCCAAGCAGGGGCTCCTCAGGAATTCACCCCTCCACTTT	CSAKQGLLRNSPLHF
TRBV20-1	few	TRBJ2-3	TRBD2	TGCAGTGCTCCAAGCGGGGGCACAGATACGCAGTATTTT	CSAPSGGTDTQYF
TRBV11-2	few	TRBJ2-3	-	TGTGCCAGCAGCTTAGATGCTAGCACAGATACGCAGTATTTT	CASSLDASTDTQYF
TRBV15	-	TRBJ2-1	TRBD2	TGTGCCACCAGCAGAGCTAGCGGGAGAATCTACAATGAGCAGTTCTTC	CATSRASGRIYNEQFF
TRBV14	few	TRBJ1-2	-	TGTGCCAGCAGCCAAGCCCCCCAACTCGGGGGCTACACCTTC	CASSQAPQLGGYTF
TRBV6-6	-	TRBJ2-7	TRBD2	TGTGCCAGCAGCCCCACTAGCGGGAGCACCTACGTGCAGTACTTC	CASSPTSGSTYVQYF
TRBV7-9	-	TRBJ2-2	-	TGTGCCAGCAGCCAGGGACACTTGAACACCGGGGAGCTGTTTTTT	CASSQGHLNTGELFF
TRBV20-1	-	TRBJ2-1	TRBD2	TGCAGTGCTAGTAGCGGGAGCAACAATGAGCAGTTCTTC	CSASSGSNNEQFF
TRBV6-2/TRBV6-3	few	TRBJ2-7	-	TGTGCCAGCAGTTACTCCCAGAAAGAGTTGCCCTACGAGCAGTACTTC	CASSYSQKELPYEQYF
TRBV28	few	TRBJ2-1	TRBD2	TGTGCCACCTCGGGTAGCGGGAGAGGCGATGAGCAGTTCTTC	CATSGSGRGDEQFF
TRBV5-1	-	TRBJ1-2	-	TGCGCCAGCAGCTTTACGGCTGCGGGCGATGGCTACACCTTC	CASSFTAAGDGYTF
TRBV2	few	TRBJ2-5	-	TGTGCCAGCAGGAGGACTGCGGAGACCCAGTACTTC	CASRRTAETQYF
TRBV20-1	few	TRBJ2-1	-	TGCAGTGCTAGAGATCTAAGTAAGAATGAGCAGTTCTTC	CSARDLSKNEQFF
TRBV7-2	-	TRBJ2-5	-	TGTGCCAGCAGCTTAATGAGTTACCAAGAGACCCAGTACTTC	CASSLMSYQETQYF
TRBV28	-	TRBJ1-2	TRBD1	TGTGCCAGCACCTCCGGGACAGGGACCCACCTGGCCTATGGCTACACCTTC	CASTSGTGTHLAYGYTF
TRBV27	few	TRBJ2-4	-	TGTGCCAGCAGAACCGGGACACAATTAGGGCACATTCAGTACTTC	CASRTGTQLGHIQYF
TRBV5-1	many	TRBJ1-5	TRBD1	TGCGCCAGCAGCCCGGACAGGGATCAGCCCCAGCATTTT	CASSPDRDQPQHF
TRBV12-3/TRBV12-4	-	TRBJ2-1	-	TGTGCCAGCAGTCCCGAAGGGTGGACCCACCATGAGCAGTTCTTC	CASSPEGWTHHEQFF
TRBV10-3	few	TRBJ2-3	TRBD1	TGTGCCATCAGTGATACAGGGGAGACAGGTACGCAGTATTTT	CAISDTGETGTQYF
TRBV11-1	-	TRBJ2-6	-	TGTGCCAGCAGCTTAGAAGCAGGCCTCTCTGGGGCCAACGTCCTGACTTTC	CASSLEAGLSGANVLTF
TRBV7-2	few	TRBJ2-5	-	TGTGCCAGCAGCTTAGCCGGGACTTCCCGGTCCGAGACCCGGTACTTC	CASSLAGTSRSETRYF